The 28 T cell receptor beta chains given below trace back to one sample, sequenced in a study of shared clonotypes between healthy human individuals. Generated by immunoSEQ multiplex PCR, the TCRdb table keeps only in-frame clones and is missing some. The sample has 980,000 or so clones, 76% seen once; the top ten hold 1.5%. Sequencing was done on a sample of memory CD4+ T cells sorted from blood. The subset denotes: CD45RA-negative fraction. Every receptor here comes from a man younger than 30 in good health.

The chain joins TRBV18 to TRBJ2-3; 7 bases are shared with TRBD2. V lost 4 bases and J lost 6; bases outside the gene matches: 13. This CDR3 contains 16 residues. Looked up from germline, CDR1 is KGHSH and CDR2 is LQKENI. DNA of the CDR3: TGTGCCAGCTCACTACTGACGGGAGGCTACCTGGATACGCAGTATTTT. Protein: CASSLLTGGYLDTQYF.

The rearrangement links TRBV19 to TRBJ1-4, with D possibly being TRBD1 (5 bases). This CDR3 has 16 amino acids. With 7 bases removed from V and 7 bases from J, the gap between germline ends came to 22 bases. Germline V gene sequence: CDR1 LNHDA, CDR2 SQIVND (reference sequence). CDR3 amino acids: CASKATFGAESEKLFF. In DNA form, the CDR3 reads TGTGCCAGTAAGGCTACATTCGGGGCGGAAAGTGAAAAACTGTTTTTT.

The gene calls are TRBV7-6 and TRBJ1-1; D is unclear. This CDR3 has 13 amino acids. Germline V gives CDR1 SGHVS, CDR2 FNYEAQ. V was clipped by 2 bases and J by 3 bases, with 7 bases between them. Here the CDR3 reads CASSLYGDTEAFF. For the CDR3, the DNA is TGTGCCAGCAGCTTATACGGTGACACTGAAGCTTTCTTT.

This chain connects TRBV7-2 to TRBJ2-2; D is unclear. The CDR3 covers 14 residues. Germline CDR1 is SGHTA and CDR2 is FQGNSA. V lost 3 bases to trimming and J lost 1 base, with 6 bases between them. The CDR3 spells CASSFSGNTGELFF. The DNA for the CDR3 is TGTGCCAGCAGCTTTTCAGGGAACACCGGGGAGCTGTTTTTT.

The rearrangement uses TRBV7-8 and TRBJ1-3; 8 bases map to TRBD1. V lost 1 base, J lost 4 bases, and 6 bases stayed unmatched. This CDR3 is built from 16 residues. CDR1 and CDR2 from the germline V gene are SGHVS and FQNEAQ. CDR3 bases: TGTGCCAGCAGCTTAGGGCAGGGGGCCGTGGGAAACACCATATATTTT. This gives the protein CASSLGQGAVGNTIYF.

V gene TRBV10-3 combines with J gene TRBJ1-2; tentatively, D is TRBD1 (6 bases). V was cut by 0 bases and J by 4 bases, with 12 bases left in between. Per germline, CDR1 ENHRY and CDR2 SYGVKD. CDR3 size: 15 residues. The DNA for the CDR3 is TGTGCCATCAGTGAGTCTGAGGGGGGAAGCTATGGCTACACCTTC. It yields the protein CAISESEGGSYGYTF.

V gene TRBV27 combines with J gene TRBJ1-5, with no clear D. Germline CDR1 and CDR2: MNHEY and SMNVEV (reference sequence). The CDR3 contains 13 residues. V was trimmed by 3 bases and J by 6 bases, leaving 9 bases between them. Here the CDR3 DNA reads TGTGCCAGCAGTTTGAGGGTGAGTCAGCCCCAGCATTTT. This gives the protein CASSLRVSQPQHF.

Concerning this clone: In the same sample, other DNA sequences code for this CDR3. The chain combines TRBV5-4 with TRBJ2-5; tentative D call: TRBD2 (5 bases). The V end was cut by 4 bases, the J end by 2 bases, with 6 bases between. CDR1 is SGHNT and CDR2 is YYREEE in the germline V gene (reference sequence). This CDR3 comprises 12 residues. The CDR3 here is CASSLAQETQYF. The DNA of the CDR3 is TGTGCCAGCAGCCTAGCTCAAGAGACCCAGTACTTC.

This clone occurred many times. The chain joins TRBV7-2 to TRBJ2-7; D is possibly TRBD2 (5 bases). CDR3 size: 15 residues. V lost 4 bases, J lost 4 bases, and 17 bases lay in between. The germline V gene has CDR1 SGHTA and CDR2 FQGNSA. CDR3 amino acids: CASSSTAGLVYEQYF. For the CDR3, the DNA is TGTGCCAGCAGCTCCACCGCCGGACTTGTTTACGAGCAGTACTTC.

V and J are TRBV28 and TRBJ2-7, with a tentative D call TRBD1 (5 bases). This CDR3 has 16 residues. V lost 7 bases to trimming and J lost 2 bases, with 21 bases between them. Germline loops: CDR1 MDHEN, CDR2 SYDVKM. CDR3 in amino acids: CASTEIRPGSAYEQYF. CDR3 DNA sequence: TGTGCCAGCACTGAGATCAGGCCAGGGTCGGCCTACGAGCAGTACTTC.

V usage is TRBV11-3 and J usage is TRBJ2-5; a possible D gene is TRBD2 (5 bases). The germline V gene has CDR1 SGHNT and CDR2 YENEEA. This CDR3 contains 15 residues. V dropped 5 bases and J dropped 4 bases, with 17 bases sitting between them. CDR3 amino acids: CASSRTGWVGETQYF. In nucleotides, the CDR3 is TGTGCCAGCAGCCGTACGGGGTGGGTTGGAGAGACCCAGTACTTC. The full variable domain, with the rest looked up from reference TRBV11-3 and TRBJ2-5, is EAGVVQSPRYKIIEKKQPVAFWCNPISGHNTLYWYLQNLGQGPELLIRYENEEAVDDSQLPKDRFSAERLKGVDSTLKIQPAELGDSAVYLCASSRTGWVGETQYFGPGTRLLVL.

J is TRBJ2-7 and V is TRBV7-9; D remains unclear. Trimming stripped 5 bases from V and 2 bases from J, with 7 bases between. From germline, CDR1 is SEHNR and CDR2 FQNEAQ (reference sequence). This CDR3 has 12 amino acids. The CDR3 DNA sequence: TGTGCCAGCAGCCCCAGCCCCTACGAGCAGTACTTC. It translates to CASSPSPYEQYF.

The rearrangement uses TRBV19 and TRBJ1-5; 7 bases match TRBD1. Germline-derived CDR1 and CDR2 are LNHDA and SQIVND (reference sequence). The trim removed 0 bases at V and 1 base at J, leaving 9 bases unmatched. This CDR3 contains 18 residues. The CDR3 here is CASSIDHGQAHSNQPQHF. CDR3 sequence (DNA): TGTGCCAGTAGTATAGATCATGGACAGGCTCACAGCAATCAGCCCCAGCATTTT.

The V and J genes are TRBV11-2 and TRBJ2-5, with 11 nucleotides matching TRBD2. Germline V gives CDR1 SGHAT, CDR2 FQNNGV. The CDR3 sequence is 15 residues long. V dropped 1 base and J dropped 5; count of bases not matched to a gene: 3. The CDR3 coding sequence is TGTGCCAGCAGCTTAGTTAGCGGGGGGGCCGAGACCCAGTACTTC. This encodes CASSLVSGGAETQYF.

The chain couples TRBV19 to TRBJ2-1, with TRBD1 matching 8 bases. Germline V lookup: CDR1 LNHDA, CDR2 SQIVND (reference sequence). V lost 4 bases, J lost 4 bases, and 6 bases stayed unmatched. CDR3 length equals 15 residues. CDR3 nucleotide sequence: TGTGCCAGTAGTACCGGACAGGGTTGGTACAATGAGCAGTTCTTC. Its protein product is CASSTGQGWYNEQFF.

The genes are TRBV19 and TRBJ1-2; D is uncertain. Germline-derived CDR1 and CDR2 are LNHDA and SQIVND (reference sequence). The V end was cut by 5 bases, the J end by 8 bases, with 15 bases between. The CDR3 is 13 residues long. Written as DNA, the CDR3 is TGTGCCAGTAGTGTTGTGTCGGGCGACGGCTACACCTTC. Translation gives CASSVVSGDGYTF.

The rearrangement joins TRBV5-1 to TRBJ1-3, with D possibly being TRBD1 (5 bases). V was shortened by 4 bases and J by 3 bases, with 11 bases between the two germline ends. CDR1 is SGHRS and CDR2 is YFSETQ in the germline V gene. There are 14 residues in the CDR3. This CDR3 is CASSPATDGNTIYF. In DNA, the CDR3 is TGCGCCAGCAGCCCAGCGACAGATGGAAACACCATATATTTT. Filled out from reference TRBV5-1 and TRBJ1-3, the complete variable domain reads KAGVTQTPRYLIKTRGQQVTLSCSPISGHRSVSWYQQTPGQGLQFLFEYFSETQRNKGNFPGRFSGRQFSNSRSEMNVSTLELGDSALYLCASSPATDGNTIYFGEGSWLTVV.

The CDR3 reads CASSEWVGYTF. The CDR3 DNA sequence: TGTGCCAGCAGTGAATGGGTTGGCTACACCTTC. This chain links TRBV2 with TRBJ1-2; the D is unclear. Germline assignment: CDR1 SNHLY and CDR2 FYNNEI. The V gene lost 2 bases and the J gene lost 7 bases, with 5 bases spanning the gap. This CDR3 spans 11 amino acids. Complete variable domain (other parts from reference TRBV2 and TRBJ1-2): EPEVTQTPSHQVTQMGQEVILRCVPISNHLYFYWYRQILGQKVEFLVSFYNNEISEKSEIFDDQFSVERPDGSNFTLKIRSTKLEDSAMYFCASSEWVGYTFGSGTRLTVV.

The gene calls are TRBV30 and TRBJ1-3; 7 bases fit TRBD1. The length of the CDR3 is 15 residues. Trimming took 0 bases from V and 0 from J; bases not matched to a gene: 2. The germline gives CDR1 GTSNPN, CDR2 SVGIG (reference sequence). CDR3 amino acids: CAWSVGQDSGNTIYF. The CDR3 DNA reads as TGTGCCTGGAGTGTTGGACAGGACTCTGGAAACACCATATATTTT.

The chain joins TRBV28 to TRBJ1-1, with D perhaps matching TRBD1 (5 bases). Trimming stripped 7 bases from V and 2 bases from J, with 11 bases between. The CDR3 contains 13 residues. CDR1 MDHEN and CDR2 SYDVKM come from the germline V gene. Here the CDR3 DNA reads TGTGCCAGCAAGAGGGACTTTAACACTGAAGCTTTCTTT. This codes for CASKRDFNTEAFF. Drawing the rest from reference TRBV28 and TRBJ1-1, the complete variable domain is DVKVTQSSRYLVKRTGEKVFLECVQDMDHENMFWYRQDPGLGLRLIYFSYDVKMKEKGDIPEGYSVSREKKERFSLILESASTNQTSMYLCASKRDFNTEAFFGQGTRLTVV.

The V call is TRBV4-1, the J call TRBJ2-7; 12 nucleotides match TRBD2. V dropped 3 bases and J dropped 0; count of bases not matched to a gene: 6. CDR1 and CDR2 (germline): MGHRA, YSYEKL. The CDR3 is 17 residues long. The CDR3 DNA is TGCGCCAGCAGCCAGCGGACTAGCGGGAAGAGCTCCTACGAGCAGTACTTC. As protein: CASSQRTSGKSSYEQYF.

V gene TRBV28 combines with J gene TRBJ1-4, with 8 bases lining up with TRBD1. This CDR3 has 14 residues. The trim removed 6 bases at V and 2 bases at J, leaving 2 bases unmatched. Germline V gene data show CDR1 as MDHEN and CDR2 as SYDVKM. The CDR3 coding sequence is TGTGCCAGCAGACGACAGGGGACTAATGAAAAACTGTTTTTT. Its translation: CASRRQGTNEKLFF.

In this sample, this clone turned up a few times. This chain joins TRBV11-2 and TRBJ2-1; 11 bases are a match to TRBD2. The CDR3 extends over 19 amino acids. V lost 2 bases and J lost 0; bases outside the gene matches: 9. From germline, CDR1 is SGHAT and CDR2 FQNNGV. The CDR3 sequence: CASSLLAGGPTSSYNEQFF. The CDR3 nucleotides are TGTGCCAGCAGCTTACTAGCGGGGGGACCTACTAGCTCCTACAATGAGCAGTTCTTC.

This clone was counted a few times. The chain couples TRBV27 to TRBJ2-7; the match to TRBD2 covers 9 bases. V was clipped by 3 bases and J by 2 bases; unmatched bases: 23. CDR1 is MNHEY, CDR2 SMNVEV, per germline (reference sequence). The CDR3 runs 21 residues. CDR3 in amino acids: CASSFRIRASGNSLGPYEQYF. CDR3 nucleotides: TGTGCCAGCAGTTTTCGGATTCGGGCTAGCGGGAACTCATTAGGGCCCTACGAGCAGTACTTC.

The chain is built from TRBV9 and TRBJ1-3, with 8 bases that match TRBD1. Trimming cost V 8 bases and J 0 bases; bases outside gene matches: 1. The CDR3 totals 13 residues. Germline loops: CDR1 SGDLS, CDR2 YYNGEE. As DNA, the CDR3 is TGTGCCAGTGGACAGGGCTCTGGAAACACCATATATTTT. Amino acids: CASGQGSGNTIYF. Supplemented by reference TRBV9 and TRBJ1-3, the full variable domain reads DSGVTQTPKHLITATGQRVTLRCSPRSGDLSVYWYQQSLDQGLQFLIQYYNGEERAKGNILERFSAQQFPDLHSELNLSSLELGDSALYFCASGQGSGNTIYFGEGSWLTVV.

The rearrangement links TRBV10-3 to TRBJ2-7; 11 nucleotides align to TRBD2. The germline V gene encodes CDR1 ENHRY and CDR2 SYGVKD. V shed 4 bases and J 0 bases; nucleotides not matched to a gene: 11. The CDR3 runs to 18 residues. The CDR3 protein is CAISGGGSGRAVSYEQYF. In DNA, the CDR3 is TGTGCCATCAGTGGGGGTGGTAGCGGGAGGGCCGTCTCCTACGAGCAGTACTTC.

The rearrangement links TRBV6-5 to TRBJ2-1; TRBD2 agrees at 8 bases. J lost 9 bases, V lost 5 bases, and 6 bases had no gene match. Germline assignment: CDR1 MNHEY and CDR2 SVGAGI. This CDR3 contains 13 residues. The CDR3 DNA reads TGTGCCAGCAGTGGGCCGGGACTAGGTGAGCAGTTCTTC. Translating gives CASSGPGLGEQFF.

A note on this clone: Different DNA sequences within this sample yield the same CDR3. This CDR3 is CASSFGGATDTQYF. The DNA for the CDR3 is TGTGCCAGCAGTTTTGGCGGAGCCACAGATACGCAGTATTTT. V usage is TRBV11-2 and J usage is TRBJ2-3; D not certain. The CDR3 spans 14 residues. Germline CDR1 SGHAT, CDR2 FQNNGV. V dropped 6 bases and J dropped 2 bases, with 12 bases sitting between them.